Presented here are 8 T cell receptor beta chains from one specimen sequenced in a study of T-cell reconstitution after alpha-beta-depleted transplantation in children. The TCRbeta library incorporated unique molecular identifiers. TCRdb processed the PCR reads anew with MiXCR; each CDR3 protein has one entry. This sample has over 90,000 distinct CDR3 sequences, with roughly 7.2% found just once. Sample: PBMCs, taken before TCRalphabeta/CD19-depleted stem cell transplant. These receptors all come from a boy aged 2 to 10 with acute lymphoblastic leukemia, due to receive a stem cell transplant.

This clonotype showed up many times. V gene TRBV12-3 or TRBV12-4 combines with J gene TRBJ1-4, with a tentative D call TRBD1 (5 bases). The CDR3 runs 15 residues. Trimming took off 6 bases at V and 11 bases at J, with 22 bases between the two ends. This CDR3 is CASRRAVAGRGKLFF. In DNA form, the CDR3 reads TGTGCCAGCAGACGGGCGGTGGCAGGGCGAGGGAAACTGTTTTTT.

Written as DNA, the CDR3 is TGTGCCAGCAGTTTAACAGTACGCACCGGGGAGCTGTTTTTT. Translated, it gives CASSLTVRTGELFF. The rearrangement joins TRBV12-3 or TRBV12-4 to TRBJ2-2; no clear D gene. Deletions cut 2 bases from V and 4 bases from J, with 8 bases between. CDR3 length: 14 amino acids.

This clonotype has at least ten counts. This chain joins TRBV29-1 and TRBJ2-5; D unresolved. V was shortened by 5 bases and J by 1 base, with 5 bases between the two germline ends. CDR3 size: 11 residues. The germline CDR1 and CDR2 sequences are SQVTM and ANQGSEA. CDR3 loop: CSVSAQETQYF. The CDR3 DNA reads as TGCAGCGTTAGTGCCCAAGAGACCCAGTACTTC.

The chain employs TRBV29-1 and TRBJ1-1; D remains ambiguous. The CDR3 extends over 13 amino acids. Germline-derived CDR1 and CDR2 are SQVTM and ANQGSEA. Trimming took off 4 bases at V and 1 base at J, with 10 bases between the two ends. In DNA, the CDR3 is TGCAGCGTTGGAAACCGGGCGAACACTGAAGCTTTCTTT. Translation: CSVGNRANTEAFF.

There are a few counts of this clonotype. A single base separates this from a much larger clone, so it may be a read error. This chain links TRBV27 with TRBJ2-1, with TRBD1 matching 10 bases. Germline loops: CDR1 MNHEY, CDR2 SMNVEV (reference sequence). The CDR3 loop spans 13 amino acids. In nucleotides, the CDR3 is TGTGCCAGCAGTTCGACAGGGGGCGGCGAGCACTTCTTC. This encodes CASSSTGGGEHFF.

This clonotype appeared many times. The chain employs TRBV4-2 and TRBJ1-3; D may be TRBD1 (6 bases). The CDR3 spans 18 residues. CDR1 is LGHNA, CDR2 YNFKEQ, per germline. With 5 bases removed from V and 0 bases from J, the gap between germline ends came to 20 bases. Written as DNA, the CDR3 is TGTGCCAGCAGCGAAGCGGGACAAGACAGAGTCTCTGGAAACACCATATATTTT. It translates to CASSEAGQDRVSGNTIYF.

The sample holds a few counts of this clonotype. J is TRBJ1-2 and V is TRBV29-1; no firm D call. Germline V gives CDR1 SQVTM, CDR2 ANQGSEA. Trimming left V 2 bases short and J 3 bases short, with 10 bases between. CDR3 length: 13 residues. CDR3 region: CSVELGTDYGYTF. The CDR3 nucleotides read TGCAGCGTTGAATTGGGCACGGACTATGGCTACACCTTC. Full variable domain (rest looked up from reference TRBV29-1 and TRBJ1-2): SAVISQKPSRDICQRGTSLTIQCQVDSQVTMMFWYRQQPGQSLTLIATANQGSEATYESGFVIDKFPISRPNLTFSTLTVSNMSPEDSSIYLCSVELGTDYGYTFGSGTRLTVV.

The chain employs TRBV14 and TRBJ1-2; TRBD1 matches at 10 bases. In germline, CDR1 is SGHDN, CDR2 FVKESK. The V gene end was trimmed by 4 bases and the J gene end by 6 bases; junction bases not matched to a gene: 8. There are 15 residues in the CDR3. CDR3 bases: TGTGCCAGCAGCCGTAGGGACAGGGGAAAGGATGGCTACACCTTC. This gives the protein CASSRRDRGKDGYTF. The full variable domain, in which reference TRBV14 and TRBJ1-2 provide the parts outside the CDR3, is EAGVTQFPSHSVIEKGQTVTLRCDPISGHDNLYWYRRVMGKEIKFLLHFVKESKQDESGMPNNRFLAERTGGTYSTLKVQPAELEDSGVYFCASSRRDRGKDGYTFGSGTRLTVV.